The T cell receptor (beta chain) under discussion was sequenced for a study of prognosis after radiotherapy for stage I lung cancer. Two-round multiplex PCR on genomic DNA was the method by which TCR beta CDR3 was amplified. Initially, in first-round PCR, primers specific to each TRBV and TRBJ gene were used. Primers of the universal type were employed in the second round of PCR. Using its own MiXCR run on the multiplex PCR reads, TCRdb lists one record per CDR3 protein. In the table there are approximately 20,000 distinct CDR3 sequences, around 26% of which are singletons. This clonotype was counted ten times or more. All patients showed node-negative disease on CT and PET/CT and lacked prior chemotherapy, radiotherapy or other malignancies. Here the sequenced sample was PBMCs, taken before or after stereotactic body radiation therapy (not recorded which). The TCR sequence derives from a donor over 45 with non-small cell lung cancer.

The CDR3 reads CASSLGDALGTEAFF. Written as DNA, the CDR3 is TGTGCCAGCAGCTTGGGGGACGCGTTAGGCACTGAAGCTTTCTTT. The chain employs TRBV5-6 and TRBJ1-1; D perhaps matches TRBD1 (5 bases). Germline V gene data show CDR1 as SGHDT and CDR2 as YYEEEE. V was pared by 0 bases and J by 4 bases, with 13 bases between. The CDR3 is 15 residues long.